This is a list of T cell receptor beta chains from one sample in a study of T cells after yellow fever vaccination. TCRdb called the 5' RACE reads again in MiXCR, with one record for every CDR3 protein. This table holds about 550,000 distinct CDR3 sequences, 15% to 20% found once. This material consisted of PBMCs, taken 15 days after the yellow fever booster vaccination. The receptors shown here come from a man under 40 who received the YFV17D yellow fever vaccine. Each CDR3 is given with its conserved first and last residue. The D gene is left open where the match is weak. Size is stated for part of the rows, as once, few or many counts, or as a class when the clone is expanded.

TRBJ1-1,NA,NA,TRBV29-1,TGCAGCGTTGTTCGGCAGCAGAACACTGAAGCTTTCTTT,CSVVRQQNTEAFF
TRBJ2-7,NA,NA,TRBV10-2,TGCGCCAGCACCCCTGGCCCCGATGCCTTCTACGAGCAGTACTTC,CASTPGPDAFYEQYF
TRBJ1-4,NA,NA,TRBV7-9,TGTGCCAGCAGCATGATTGAAAATAAACTGTTTTTT,CASSMIENKLFF
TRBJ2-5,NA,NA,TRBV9,TGTGCCAGCAGCGATGGTTTCCAAGAGACCCAGTACTTC,CASSDGFQETQYF
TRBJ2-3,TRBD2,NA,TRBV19,TGTGCCAGTAGGAAGGGTGCGGGGGGCACAGATACGCAGTATTTT,CASRKGAGGTDTQYF
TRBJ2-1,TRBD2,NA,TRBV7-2,TGTGCCAGCAGCTTGGCCGGGACTAGCAATGAGCAGTTCTTC,CASSLAGTSNEQFF
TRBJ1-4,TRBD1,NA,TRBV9,TGTGCCAGCAGCGCCGGGACAGCAAATGAAAAACTGTTTTTT,CASSAGTANEKLFF
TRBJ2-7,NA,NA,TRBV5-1,TGCGCCAGCAGCGTCTCCCCCAGGGATTACGAGCAGTACTTC,CASSVSPRDYEQYF
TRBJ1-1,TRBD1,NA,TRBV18,TGTGCCAGCGCGCCTCCTTCAGGGGGGAACACTGAAGCTTTCTTT,CASAPPSGGNTEAFF
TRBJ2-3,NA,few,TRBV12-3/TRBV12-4,TGTGCCAGCAGTTTAATCGGCCTCACAGATACGCAGTATTTT,CASSLIGLTDTQYF
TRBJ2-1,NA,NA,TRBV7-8,TGTGCCAGCAGCTCCTCTTACCATGAGCAGTTCTTC,CASSSSYHEQFF
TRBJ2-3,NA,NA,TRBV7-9,TGTGCCAGCAGCCCCTGGGACGGTGCTAGCACAGATACGCAGTATTTT,CASSPWDGASTDTQYF
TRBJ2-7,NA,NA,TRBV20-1,TGCAGTGCTAGCCCCGGCGCCAACGAGCAGTACTTC,CSASPGANEQYF
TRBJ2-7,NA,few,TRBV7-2,TGTGCCAGCAGCTTAGTTCAGGGATTCGAGCAGTACTTC,CASSLVQGFEQYF
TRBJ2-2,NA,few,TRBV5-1,TGCGCCAGCAGCTTGGAGATGGTGTCCAGCGGGGAGCTGTTTTTT,CASSLEMVSSGELFF
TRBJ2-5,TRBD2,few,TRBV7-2,TGTGCCAGCAGCTTAGCGCGGGGGGCTGTTGAGACCCAGTACTTC,CASSLARGAVETQYF
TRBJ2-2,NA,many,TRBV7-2,TGTGCCAGCAATACAAGGGGCGGGGAGCTGTTTTTT,CASNTRGGELFF
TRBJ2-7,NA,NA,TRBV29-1,TGCAGCGTTTCCGGGAAGGACTACGAGCAGTACTTC,CSVSGKDYEQYF
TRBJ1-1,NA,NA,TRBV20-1,TGCAGTGCTGGGGGGGGATCTGAAGCTTTCTTT,CSAGGGSEAFF
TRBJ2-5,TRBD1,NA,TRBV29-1,TGCAGCGCTGGCGAACAGGGGCCCCAAGAGACCCAGTACTTC,CSAGEQGPQETQYF
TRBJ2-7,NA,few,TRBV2,TGTGCCGGTAATGGGGGGAGAACCTACGAGCAGTACTTC,CAGNGGRTYEQYF
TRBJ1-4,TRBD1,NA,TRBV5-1,TGCGCCAGCAGCTTGGAGGGGGACAGAAGTGAAAAACTGTTTTTT,CASSLEGDRSEKLFF
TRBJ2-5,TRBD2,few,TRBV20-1,TGCAGTGCCGCCGGGACTAGCGTCCAAGAGACCCAGTACTTC,CSAAGTSVQETQYF
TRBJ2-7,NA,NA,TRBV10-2,TGCGCCAGCATAGCGCCACGCGAGAGATACGAGCAGTACTTC,CASIAPRERYEQYF
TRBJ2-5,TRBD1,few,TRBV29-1,TGCAGCGTTCAACAGGGGATCGAGACCCAGTACTTC,CSVQQGIETQYF
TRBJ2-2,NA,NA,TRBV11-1,TGTGCCAGCAGCTTACGGCGCGGGGAGAACACCGGGGAGCTGTTTTTT,CASSLRRGENTGELFF